This entry lists 18 T cell receptor beta chains sequenced from one sample in a study of human T cells and chemical hapten exposure. TCRdb re-analysed the RACE reads in MiXCR, keeping a single row per CDR3 protein. The sample yields more than 80,000 distinct CDR3 sequences, 6% to 9% seen once. Specified time point: patch test 1, 2 weeks after DPC sensitization. Treatment denoted: therapeutic diphenylcyclopropenone sensitization with weekly scalp DPC. Sequencing used whole blood, obtained in connection with sensitization to the hapten diphenylcyclopropenone (DPC). The source is a woman in her 30s with alopecia areata. Some clones in this sample may be carry-over from other donors' samples.

With respect to this clonotype: Being one base from a much bigger clone, this may be a read error. This chain connects TRBV29-1 to TRBJ2-1; D possibly uses TRBD1 or TRBD2 (6 bases each). The CDR3 has 13 residues. CDR1 and CDR2 from the germline V gene are SQVTM and ANQGSEA. V lost 6 bases and J 5 bases, leaving 14 bases between the germline ends. CDR3 bases: TGCAGCGTCGCCGGGGGCACTCACAATGAGCAGTTCTTC. Amino acids: CSVAGGTHNEQFF.

The chain has TRBV29-1 and TRBJ1-4; TRBD1 agrees at 7 bases. Trimming cost V 5 bases and J 6 bases; bases outside gene matches: 21. Germline V gene lookup returns CDR1 SQVTM and CDR2 ANQGSEA. The CDR3 runs to 18 residues. CDR3: CSVFPPRDSPDPDEKLFF. CDR3 in DNA: TGCAGCGTTTTCCCTCCCCGGGACAGCCCTGACCCCGATGAAAAACTGTTTTTT.

This clonotype was detected ten times or more. The rearrangement joins TRBV2 to TRBJ1-1; D is ambiguous. V was clipped by 8 bases and J by 1 base, with 11 bases between them. The CDR3 runs to 13 residues. Germline CDR1 reads SNHLY; CDR2 reads FYNNEI. Here the CDR3 reads CASLLRGNTEAFF. CDR3 DNA sequence: TGTGCCAGCCTGTTACGAGGGAACACTGAAGCTTTCTTT.

This clonotype was seen repeatedly, ten times or more. The rearrangement uses TRBV12-3 or TRBV12-4 and TRBJ2-3; 8 nucleotides agree with TRBD2. Germline trimming cut 4 bases from V and 4 bases from J; bases unmatched to any gene: 7. The CDR3 runs 15 residues. The CDR3 DNA reads TGTGCCAGCAGTTCTGACGGGGGGGCGGCAGATACGCAGTATTTT. It translates to CASSSDGGAADTQYF.

The rearrangement joins TRBV5-8 to TRBJ2-5, with a possible D match to TRBD2 (6 bases). V dropped 4 bases and J dropped 3 bases, with 13 bases sitting between them. The CDR3 loop spans 14 amino acids. CDR1 is SGHTS and CDR2 is YDEGEE in the germline V gene. The CDR3 region has the DNA TGTGCCAGCAGCCCTGGTACGGGGGAAGAGACCCAGTACTTC. Its protein is CASSPGTGEETQYF.

In this sample, this clonotype turned up many times. The CDR3, as DNA: TGCGCCAGCAGCTTGGCACAGGGGCCTTTATACGAGCAGTACTTC. This gives the protein CASSLAQGPLYEQYF. The chain couples TRBV5-1 to TRBJ2-7; the match to TRBD1 covers 7 bases. This CDR3 spans 15 amino acids. J was trimmed by 4 bases and V by 0 bases; bases with no gene match: 7. Looked up from germline, CDR1 is SGHRS and CDR2 is YFSETQ.

V usage is TRBV2 and J usage is TRBJ2-7, with D unclear. Looked up from germline, CDR1 is SNHLY and CDR2 is FYNNEI. The V end lost 3 bases, the J end lost 2 bases, and 11 bases lay between the germline ends. The CDR3 runs 14 residues. DNA for the CDR3: TGTGCCAGCAGTGAGCGGCGCACTACCTACGAGCAGTACTTC. Protein sequence: CASSERRTTYEQYF. The whole variable domain, remainder taken from reference TRBV2 and TRBJ2-7, is EPEVTQTPSHQVTQMGQEVILRCVPISNHLYFYWYRQILGQKVEFLVSFYNNEISEKSEIFDDQFSVERPDGSNFTLKIRSTKLEDSAMYFCASSERRTTYEQYFGPGTRLTVT.

This clonotype has a count of ten or more. The genes are TRBV29-1 and TRBJ1-2, with D possibly TRBD1 on 6 matching bases. Trimming took 3 bases from V and 2 from J, leaving 7 bases between them. Germline V lookup: CDR1 SQVTM, CDR2 ANQGSEA. The CDR3 covers 12 residues. CDR3 in amino acids: CSVDRGNYGYTF. The CDR3 DNA follows: TGCAGCGTTGACAGGGGAAACTATGGCTACACCTTC.

In regard to this clonotype: A read error may explain this, as a much larger clone is one base away. The rearrangement joins TRBV20-1 to TRBJ1-5; TRBD1 is a possible D gene (5 bases). The CDR3 has 14 amino acids. V lost 8 bases and J lost 2, with 16 bases in between. Germline V gene lookup returns CDR1 DFQATT and CDR2 SNEGSKA (reference sequence). CDR3: CSTLEPRGNQPQHF. The CDR3 region has the DNA TGCAGTACTCTAGAACCCAGGGGCAATCAGCCCCAGCATTTT.

This clonotype was observed at least ten times. The chain joins TRBV12-3 or TRBV12-4 to TRBJ2-7; tentatively, D is TRBD2 (6 bases). V lost 8 bases to trimming and J lost 3 bases, with 26 bases between them. The CDR3 is 17 amino acids. The CDR3 loop reads CASALRSAGTDYYEQYF. DNA of the CDR3: TGTGCCAGCGCCCTCCGGTCCGCGGGGACGGACTACTACGAGCAGTACTTC.

Many counts were recorded for this clonotype. The rearrangement uses TRBV5-1 and TRBJ1-2; no firm D call. The ends were cut back, 0 bases at V and 3 bases at J, with 6 bases in the middle. Per the germline V gene, CDR1 is SGHRS and CDR2 is YFSETQ. The CDR3 extends over 13 amino acids. This chain's CDR3 is CASSLGQDYGYTF. The CDR3 DNA is TGCGCCAGCAGCTTGGGCCAGGACTATGGCTACACCTTC.

The sample holds many counts of this clonotype. The chain uses TRBV24-1 and TRBJ1-5; possible D gene TRBD1, 5 bases. CDR3 length: 17 amino acids. Trimming pared 5 bases from V and 0 bases from J, leaving 16 bases between. Germline V CDR1 and CDR2: KGHDR, SFDVKD. CDR3 nucleotides: TGTGCCACCAGTGTGTGCAGGGCTACGTTTAGCAATCAGCCCCAGCATTTT. It encodes CATSVCRATFSNQPQHF.

The table lists this clonotype with many counts. The chain is built from TRBV14 and TRBJ2-4; D call uncertain. This CDR3 is 15 amino acids long. Looked up from germline, CDR1 is SGHDN and CDR2 is FVKESK. V lost 0 bases, J lost 8 bases, and 14 bases lay in between. The CDR3 region is CASSQDHIRSYIQYF. The DNA of the CDR3 is TGTGCCAGCAGCCAAGATCACATTCGTAGTTACATTCAGTACTTC. The full variable domain, completed using reference TRBV14 and TRBJ2-4, is EAGVTQFPSHSVIEKGQTVTLRCDPISGHDNLYWYRRVMGKEIKFLLHFVKESKQDESGMPNNRFLAERTGGTYSTLKVQPAELEDSGVYFCASSQDHIRSYIQYFGAGTRLSVL.

This clonotype was seen at least ten times. The chain combines TRBV13 with TRBJ2-3, with 8 positions matching TRBD2. This CDR3 is 17 amino acids long. The trim removed 5 bases at V and 2 bases at J, leaving 12 bases unmatched. Germline assignment: CDR1 PRHDT and CDR2 FYEKMQ (reference sequence). CDR3 region: CASSTSGWQGSTDTQYF. The CDR3 nucleotides read TGTGCCAGCAGCACTAGCGGTTGGCAGGGGTCCACAGATACGCAGTATTTT. The full variable domain, its missing parts supplied by reference TRBV13 and TRBJ2-3, is AAGVIQSPRHLIKEKRETATLKCYPIPRHDTVYWYQQGPGQDPQFLISFYEKMQSDKGSIPDRFSAQQFSDYHSELNMSSLELGDSALYFCASSTSGWQGSTDTQYFGPGTRLTVL.

The CDR3 DNA sequence: TGTGCCAGCAGTTTAGGCTCGGAGGGCTATGGCTACACCTTC. Amino acids: CASSLGSEGYGYTF. The chain has TRBV12-3 or TRBV12-4 and TRBJ1-2; D uncertain. The CDR3 consists of 14 residues. V shed 1 base and J shed 4 bases, with 10 bases lying between them.

This clonotype has at least ten counts. The chain uses TRBV10-1 and TRBJ2-7; no firm D call. CDR1 is WNHNN, CDR2 SYGVQD, per germline (reference sequence). The germline V and J ends were trimmed by 4 bases and 2 bases, with 0 bases remaining between them. The length of the CDR3 is 10 residues. The CDR3 sequence: CASSAYEQYF. The CDR3 bases are TGCGCCAGCAGTGCCTACGAGCAGTACTTC.

This clonotype was recorded many times. The chain couples TRBV20-1 to TRBJ1-3; D call uncertain. This CDR3 is 13 amino acids long. Germline values: CDR1 DFQATT, CDR2 SNEGSKA (reference sequence). Trimming cost V 2 bases and J 1 base, with 6 bases left between them. The CDR3 DNA reads TGCAGTGCTAGAAGACGGTCTGGAAACACCATATATTTT. Translating gives CSARRRSGNTIYF.

This clonotype was seen at least ten times. The chain has TRBV3-1 and TRBJ1-3, with 9 bases matching TRBD1. The CDR3 is 16 amino acids. The germline V gene has CDR1 LGHDT and CDR2 YNNKEL (reference sequence). V lost 4 bases, J lost 3 bases, and 7 bases stayed unmatched. In DNA form, the CDR3 reads TGTGCCAGCAGCCCCAGACAGGGGGTTGTTGGAAACACCATATATTTT. This translates into CASSPRQGVVGNTIYF.